Presented here are 17 T cell receptor beta chains from one specimen sequenced in a study of blood T cell repertoires in COVID-19. Profiling relied on immunoSEQ multiplex PCR, and the TCRdb table lists in-frame clones only, not all of them. In the table there are 48,000 or so clones, around 85% of which are singletons. Sequencing was carried out using peripheral blood. These receptors were obtained from a woman aged 55-69 years with acute or convalescent COVID-19.

V gene TRBV5-4 combines with J gene TRBJ2-7; the match to TRBD2 covers 9 bases. V trimming: 4 bases; J trimming: 1 base; junction bases outside the gene matches: 3. Germline CDR1 SGHNT, CDR2 YYREEE (reference sequence). The CDR3 runs to 14 residues. Here the CDR3 DNA reads TGTGCCAGCAGCCGAGCGGGAGGATCCTACGAGCAGTACTTC. Translation gives CASSRAGGSYEQYF.

The chain uses TRBV6-5 and TRBJ2-1; the match to TRBD2 covers 8 bases. The trim removed 5 bases at V and 7 bases at J, leaving 10 bases unmatched. Germline loops: CDR1 MNHEY, CDR2 SVGAGI. The CDR3 runs to 15 residues. The CDR3 DNA sequence: TGTGCCAGCAGTCTATTGGGACTAGTGTCAAATGAGCAGTTCTTC. Amino acids: CASSLLGLVSNEQFF.

This clone appeared a few times. The rearrangement joins TRBV20-1 to TRBJ2-1, with a weak D call TRBD2 (5 bases). CDR3 length: 14 residues. Trimming removed 3 bases at V and 6 bases at J, with 15 bases between. The germline gives CDR1 DFQATT, CDR2 SNEGSKA (reference sequence). CDR3 in DNA: TGCAGTGCTAGTATTTCGTTTGGGAGCAATGAGCAGTTCTTC. Protein: CSASISFGSNEQFF.

The V gene is TRBV6-2 or TRBV6-3, the J gene TRBJ1-1, with D uncertain. V lost 5 bases and J 5 bases, leaving 15 bases between the germline ends. The V gene's germline CDR1 is MNHEY and CDR2 SVGEGT. The CDR3 has 14 amino acids. The CDR3 coding sequence is TGTGCCAGCAGTCTCGACTCGGCGCGGACTGAAGCTTTCTTT. Residues: CASSLDSARTEAFF.

This chain uses TRBV7-6 with TRBJ2-2; the match to TRBD2 covers 10 bases. CDR1 is SGHVS, CDR2 FNYEAQ, per germline. V trimming: 2 bases; J trimming: 5 bases; junction bases outside the gene matches: 2. CDR3 length: 15 residues. The DNA of the CDR3 is TGTGCCAGCAGCTTAAGCGGGAGGGCTACCGGGGAGCTGTTTTTT. Translation gives CASSLSGRATGELFF.

The chain recombines TRBV21-1 with TRBJ2-3; no check of the table's D call, TRBD1, against the DNA was made. TRBV21-1 is tagged as a pseudogene. The CDR3 totals 18 residues. The CDR3 DNA sequence: TGTGCCACCAACCACCCGGGACACTCTACGGTGAGCACAGATACGCAGTATTTT. Protein sequence: CATNHPGHSTVSTDTQYF.

The V call is TRBV7-2, the J call TRBJ1-5, with 9 bases matching TRBD1. The germline CDR1 and CDR2 sequences are SGHTA and FQGNSA. The CDR3 consists of 14 residues. V shed 5 bases and J 7 bases; nucleotides not matched to a gene: 6. CDR3 DNA: TGTGCCAGCAGCCGGGACAGGGTGGAGCAGCCCCAGCATTTT. Residues: CASSRDRVEQPQHF.

The chain links TRBV5-5 to TRBJ1-3; D is undetermined. CDR3 length equals 15 residues. Germline V gives CDR1 SGHKS, CDR2 YYEKEE (reference sequence). Trimming stripped 1 base from V and 0 bases from J, with 8 bases between. The CDR3 loop is CASSLNGDSGNTIYF. CDR3 nucleotide sequence: TGTGCCAGCAGCTTGAACGGAGACTCTGGAAACACCATATATTTT.

The sample holds a few counts of this clone. The chain recombines TRBV3-1 (or the pseudogene TRBV3-2) with TRBJ1-2; 8 positions match TRBD1. The V gene's germline CDR1 is LGHDT and CDR2 YNNKEL (reference sequence). Trimming removed 1 base from V and 3 bases from J; junction bases left unmatched: 10. CDR3 length equals 17 residues. CDR3 coding DNA: TGTGCCAGCAGCCAAGTGCCGGGACAGGACCCAGACTATGGCTACACCTTC. Translating it yields CASSQVPGQDPDYGYTF.

The table lists this clone with a count of one. The J gene is TRBJ2-4, the V gene TRBV19; 8 bases fit TRBD1. Looked up from germline, CDR1 is LNHDA and CDR2 is SQIVND (reference sequence). This CDR3 spans 14 amino acids. Unmatched junction bases numbered 8, after V lost 8 bases and J lost 5 bases. The CDR3 reads CASGRGTGQNIQYF. CDR3 in DNA: TGTGCCAGTGGCCGGGGGACAGGTCAAAACATTCAGTACTTC.

As DNA, the CDR3 is TGTGCCAGCTCACCACAGCCCCAAGGGGTTGAAAAACTGTTTTTT. Residues: CASSPQPQGVEKLFF. The gene calls are TRBV18 and TRBJ1-4; D is possibly TRBD1 (5 bases). The CDR3 length is 15 residues. Deletions cut 1 base from V and 7 bases from J, with 13 bases between. Germline-derived CDR1 and CDR2 are KGHSH and LQKENI.

The DNA for the CDR3 is TGTGCCAGCAGCTTTAGGCGACTAGCGGGAGGTGGAGAGACCCAGTACTTC. Protein product: CASSFRRLAGGGETQYF. The chain is built from TRBV7-2 and TRBJ2-5, with 13 bases aligning to TRBD2. This CDR3 is 17 amino acids long. V dropped 3 bases and J dropped 4; count of bases not matched to a gene: 8. Germline assignment: CDR1 SGHTA and CDR2 FQGNSA.

The rearrangement joins TRBV6-5 to TRBJ1-2, with a possible D match to TRBD1 (6 bases). Germline V gene sequence: CDR1 MNHEY, CDR2 SVGAGI. Trimming took off 4 bases at V and 4 bases at J, with 16 bases between the two ends. This CDR3 contains 15 residues. In DNA, the CDR3 is TGTGCCAGCAGTTTTCGGGGGGGCAGCCTCTATGGCTACACCTTC. Translating gives CASSFRGGSLYGYTF.

This clone has only one observation. V is TRBV4-2 and J is TRBJ2-6, with 7 bases matching TRBD1. The V gene end was trimmed by 4 bases and the J gene end by 0 bases; junction bases not matched to a gene: 3. This CDR3 region has 16 residues. The germline gives CDR1 LGHNA, CDR2 YNFKEQ. DNA of the CDR3: TGTGCCAGCAGCCGGGACAGCAGCTCTGGGGCCAACGTCCTGACTTTC. Translation gives CASSRDSSSGANVLTF.

This sequence joins TRBV3-1 (or the pseudogene TRBV3-2) and TRBJ2-1; 13 bases are shared with TRBD2. Germline values: CDR1 LGHDT, CDR2 YNNKEL (reference sequence). V shed 4 bases, J shed 2 bases, and the junction held 8 bases outside the gene matches. The CDR3 is made up of 18 amino acids. The CDR3 nucleotides are TGTGCCAGCAGCCCGAGGACTAGCGGGGGATCAACCTACAATGAGCAGTTCTTC. The encoded protein is CASSPRTSGGSTYNEQFF.

CDR3 loop: CASSEDGQGYQETQYF. Here the CDR3 DNA reads TGTGCCAGCAGTGAAGATGGACAGGGGTACCAAGAGACCCAGTACTTC. The V call is TRBV2, the J call TRBJ2-5, with 9 bases aligning to TRBD1. Germline V gene data show CDR1 as SNHLY and CDR2 as FYNNEI. The ends lost 1 base at V and 0 bases at J; junction bases unmatched: 3. The CDR3 is 16 amino acids.

The chain has TRBV30 and TRBJ1-5; D call uncertain. V was clipped by 1 base and J by 6 bases, with 7 bases between them. The germline V gene encodes CDR1 GTSNPN and CDR2 SVGIG (reference sequence). The CDR3 contains 12 residues. The CDR3 loop is CAWSAGSQPQHF. In DNA form, the CDR3 reads TGTGCCTGGAGTGCGGGAAGTCAGCCCCAGCATTTT.